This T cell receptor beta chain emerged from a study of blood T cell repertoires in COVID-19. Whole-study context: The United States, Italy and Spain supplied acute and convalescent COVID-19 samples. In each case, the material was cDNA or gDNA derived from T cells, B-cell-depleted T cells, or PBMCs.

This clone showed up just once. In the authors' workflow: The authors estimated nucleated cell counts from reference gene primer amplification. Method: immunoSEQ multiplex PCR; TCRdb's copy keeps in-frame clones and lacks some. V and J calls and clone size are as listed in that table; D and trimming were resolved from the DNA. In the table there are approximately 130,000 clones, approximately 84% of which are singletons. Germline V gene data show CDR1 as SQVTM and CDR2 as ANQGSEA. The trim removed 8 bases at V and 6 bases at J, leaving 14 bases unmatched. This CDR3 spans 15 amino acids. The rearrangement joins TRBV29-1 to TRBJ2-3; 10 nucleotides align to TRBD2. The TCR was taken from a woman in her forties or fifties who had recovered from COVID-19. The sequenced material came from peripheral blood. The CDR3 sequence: CSTPGSSGSSDTQYF. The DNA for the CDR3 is TGCAGCACCCCGGGGTCTAGCGGGAGTTCTGATACGCAGTATTTT.